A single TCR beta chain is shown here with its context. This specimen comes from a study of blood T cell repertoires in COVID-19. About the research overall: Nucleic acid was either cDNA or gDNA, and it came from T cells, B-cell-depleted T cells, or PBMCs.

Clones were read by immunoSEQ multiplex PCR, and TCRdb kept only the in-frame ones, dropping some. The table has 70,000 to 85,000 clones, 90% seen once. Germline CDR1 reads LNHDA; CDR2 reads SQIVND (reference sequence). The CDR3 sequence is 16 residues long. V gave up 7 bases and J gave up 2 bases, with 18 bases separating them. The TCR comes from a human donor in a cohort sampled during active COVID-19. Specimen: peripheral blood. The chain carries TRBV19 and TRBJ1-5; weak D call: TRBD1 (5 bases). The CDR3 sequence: CASTSPRQGRNQPQHF. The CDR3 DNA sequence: TGTGCCAGTACCTCACCGAGGCAGGGTCGCAATCAGCCCCAGCATTTT.